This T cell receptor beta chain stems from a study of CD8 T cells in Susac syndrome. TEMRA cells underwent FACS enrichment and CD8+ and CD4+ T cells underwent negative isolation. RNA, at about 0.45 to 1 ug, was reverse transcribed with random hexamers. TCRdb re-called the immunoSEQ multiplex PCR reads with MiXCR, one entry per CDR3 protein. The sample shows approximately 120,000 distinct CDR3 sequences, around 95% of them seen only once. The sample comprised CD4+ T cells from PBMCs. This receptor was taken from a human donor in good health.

Written as DNA, the CDR3 is TGTGCCAGCAGTTACTCTAGCGGGAGACCCGATGAGCAGTTCTTC. Its translation is CASSYSSGRPDEQFF. The rearrangement links TRBV6-6 to TRBJ2-1; 9 nucleotides align to TRBD2. After removal of 0 bases from V and 8 bases from J, the junction contained 5 bases not matched to a gene. The CDR3 runs to 15 residues. Germline V gives CDR1 MNHNY, CDR2 SVGAGI (reference sequence).